The clone carrying this T cell receptor beta chain was counted between two and nine times. Its target is unknown. The source of the sample is a study of spatial heterogeneity in lung cancer. General observations from the study: Follow-up blood showed ubiquitous expanded tumor TCRs less than blood at resection did.

Looked up from germline, CDR1 is SGHRS and CDR2 is YFSETQ. The V and J ends lost 5 bases and 8 bases, in that order; junction bases with no gene match: 12. CDR3 size: 15 residues. Time point noted: sample taken at primary tumor resection. There were 72 donors, all of them untreated patients with early-stage non-small cell lung cancer. The input material, whole RNA from tumor, nontumor lung or frozen PBMC, was sequenced unsorted. Via MiXCR, TCRdb re-called the 5' RACE reads, giving one row per CDR3 protein. Of about 7,900 distinct CDR3 sequences listed, around 4.5% are singletons. The sequence derives from a male donor with early-stage non-small cell lung cancer. The input for sequencing was PBMCs, taken at surgery. This chain uses TRBV5-1 with TRBJ2-3; 9 positions agree with TRBD2. CDR3: CASRLAGLNAVTQYF. CDR3 nucleotide sequence: TGCGCCAGCAGGCTAGCGGGGCTCAATGCTGTTACGCAGTATTTT.